The clone carrying this T cell receptor beta chain was detected only a few times. Its target is not known. This entry comes from a study of radiotherapy plus CTLA-4 blockade in lung cancer. Notes on the study in general: Response was reportedly best predicted by early blood T cell clone dynamics, with interferon-beta.

V lost 3 bases and J lost 0; bases outside the gene matches: 2. Germline V gene data show CDR1 as GTSNPN and CDR2 as SVGIG (reference sequence). This CDR3 is built from 14 residues. Assay: immunoSEQ multiplex PCR; the TCRdb copy retains only in-frame clones and omits some. The sample lists 40,000 or so clones; about 70% were seen once. V is TRBV30 and J is TRBJ1-2; 9 positions match TRBD1. The sequence derives from a human donor with non-small cell lung cancer who had stable disease on radiotherapy plus ipilimumab. The sequencing used peripheral blood, collected from a patient treated with radiotherapy plus ipilimumab. For the CDR3, the DNA is TGTGCCTGGAGGCGGACAGGGGCTAACTATGGCTACACCTTC. It yields the protein CAWRRTGANYGYTF.